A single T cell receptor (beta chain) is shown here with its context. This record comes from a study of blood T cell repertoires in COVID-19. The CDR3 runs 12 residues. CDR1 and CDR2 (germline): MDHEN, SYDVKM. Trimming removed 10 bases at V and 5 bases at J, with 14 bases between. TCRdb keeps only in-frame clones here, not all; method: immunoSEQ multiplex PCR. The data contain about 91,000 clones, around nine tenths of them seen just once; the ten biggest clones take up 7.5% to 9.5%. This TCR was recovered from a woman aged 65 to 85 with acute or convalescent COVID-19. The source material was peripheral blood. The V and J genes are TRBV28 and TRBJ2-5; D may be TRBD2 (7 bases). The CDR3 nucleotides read TGTGCCATCAGGGGAGGGGTTGAGACCCAGTACTTC. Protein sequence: CAIRGGVETQYF.